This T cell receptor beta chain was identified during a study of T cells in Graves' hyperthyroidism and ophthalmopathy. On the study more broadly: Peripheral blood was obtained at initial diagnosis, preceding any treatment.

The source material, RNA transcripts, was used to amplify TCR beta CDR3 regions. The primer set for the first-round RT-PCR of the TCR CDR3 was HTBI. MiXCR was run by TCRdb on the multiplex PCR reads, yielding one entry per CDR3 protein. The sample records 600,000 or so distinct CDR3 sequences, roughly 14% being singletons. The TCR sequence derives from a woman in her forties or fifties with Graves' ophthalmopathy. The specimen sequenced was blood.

This CDR3 reads CASSHRDLNEKLFF. For the CDR3, the DNA is TGTGCCAGTAGTCACCGGGACCTTAATGAAAAACTGTTTTTT. The chain employs TRBV19 and TRBJ1-4; D may be TRBD1 (5 bases). Trimming cost V 5 bases and J 4 bases, with 11 bases left between them. This CDR3 is built from 14 residues. Germline V gives CDR1 LNHDA, CDR2 SQIVND (reference sequence). Based on the CDR3 plus reference TRBV19 and TRBJ1-4, the full variable domain is DGGITQSPKYLFRKEGQNVTLSCEQNLNHDAMYWYRQDPGQGLRLIYYSQIVNDFQKGDIAEGYSVSREKKESFPLTVTSAQKNPTAFYLCASSHRDLNEKLFFGSGTQLSVL.